This is a list of T cell receptor beta chains from one sample in a study of cytomegalovirus exposure and HLA in healthy donors. Repertoires were generated with immunoSEQ multiplex PCR, while TCRdb's copy carries only in-frame clones and drops some. The sample holds about 130,000 clones; over 75% are singletons and the top ten take 9.5% to 15%. Sequenced sample: PBMCs. The receptors derive from a woman aged 40 to 50 in good health and CMV-seropositive. Both conserved end residues are part of each CDR3. D genes are given only for firm matches. Clone size appears in some rows only: once, few, many, or a class for an expanded clone.

TRBV7-3	NA	TRBD2	TRBJ2-1	CASSPQGVGLAANNEQFF	TGTGCCAGCAGCCCCCAGGGAGTGGGACTAGCGGCTAACAATGAGCAGTTCTTC
TRBV5-4	NA	TRBD1	TRBJ2-5	CASSLGRADRGLETQYF	TGTGCCAGCAGCTTGGGCCGCGCGGACAGGGGGCTTGAGACCCAGTACTTC
TRBV20-1	NA	TRBD1	TRBJ2-5	CMGQHQETQYF	TGCATGGGACAGCACCAAGAGACCCAGTACTTC
TRBV6-1	once	NA	TRBJ2-2	CASSLAANTGELFF	TGTGCCAGCAGTTTAGCCGCGAACACCGGGGAGCTGTTTTTT
TRBV2	NA	NA	TRBJ2-6	CASSVESSGANVLTF	TGTGCCAGCAGTGTAGAGAGCTCTGGGGCCAACGTCCTGACTTTC
TRBV5-1	NA	TRBD2	TRBJ2-7	CASSWGGTYEQYF	TGCGCCAGCAGCTGGGGAGGGACCTACGAGCAGTACTTC
TRBV28	NA	TRBD1	TRBJ1-3	CASSPTTGGPGNTIYF	TGTGCCAGCAGTCCCACAACAGGGGGACCTGGAAACACCATATATTTT
TRBV5-4	NA	TRBD1	TRBJ1-4	CASSSGQREKLFF	TGCGCCAGCAGCTCGGGACAGAGGGAAAAACTGTTTTTT
TRBV30	NA	NA	TRBJ2-3	CAWRLVTSTDTQYF	TGTGCCTGGAGACTAGTCACTAGCACAGATACGCAGTATTTT
TRBV14	NA	NA	TRBJ2-3	CASLGIVRDGTDTQYF	TGTGCCAGCCTAGGGATTGTGCGGGACGGCACAGATACGCAGTATTTT
TRBV28	NA	NA	TRBJ1-1	CASILGLVPNTEAFF	TGTGCCAGCATCCTAGGCCTAGTACCGAACACTGAAGCTTTCTTT
TRBV7-6	NA	TRBD2	TRBJ2-1	CASSFLAGSYNEQFF	TGTGCCAGCAGCTTCCTAGCGGGCTCCTACAATGAGCAGTTCTTC
TRBV5-5	NA	TRBD1	TRBJ1-5	CASSVTGTVSNQPQHF	TGTGCCAGCAGCGTCACCGGGACAGTTAGCAATCAGCCCCAGCATTTT
TRBV5-1	NA	TRBD1	TRBJ1-1	CASRGQGEGEAFF	TGCGCCAGCAGGGGGCAGGGGGAAGGGGAAGCTTTCTTT
TRBV5-1	NA	TRBD2	TRBJ2-2	CASSLLSGSPGELFF	TGCGCCAGCAGCTTGTTAAGCGGGAGTCCCGGGGAGCTGTTTTTT
TRBV10-3	NA	TRBD2	TRBJ2-7	CAISAAGGPTQYF	TGTGCCATCAGTGCGGCGGGAGGGCCGACGCAGTACTTC
TRBV5-4	NA	NA	TRBJ1-2	CASSLEEGLDYGYTF	TGTGCCAGCAGCTTGGAGGAGGGACTCGACTATGGCTACACCTTC
TRBV4-1	NA	NA	TRBJ2-7	CASSQAGPSGEQYF	TGCGCCAGCAGCCAAGCAGGTCCCTCCGGCGAGCAGTACTTC
TRBV2	NA	NA	TRBJ2-3	CASHGSAGDTQYF	TGTGCCAGCCACGGCAGTGCGGGAGATACGCAGTATTTT
TRBV18	NA	NA	TRBJ1-3	CASSPLLTASGNTIYF	TGTGCCAGCTCACCTCTCCTGACAGCGTCTGGAAACACCATATATTTT
TRBV28	NA	NA	TRBJ1-1	CASSLYTGSEAFF	TGTGCCAGCAGTTTATATACGGGTTCTGAAGCTTTCTTT
TRBV7-9	NA	NA	TRBJ2-3	CASSSSLREDTQYF	TGTGCCAGCAGCTCATCTCTCCGGGAGGATACGCAGTATTTT
TRBV30	few	TRBD2	TRBJ2-7	CAWGGAYEQYF	TGTGCCTGGGGGGGGGCCTACGAGCAGTACTTC
TRBV14	NA	TRBD2	TRBJ2-7	CASSPRGSGSYYEQYF	TGTGCCAGCAGCCCAAGGGGTAGCGGGAGTTACTACGAGCAGTACTTC
TRBV27	NA	NA	TRBJ2-7	CASSFSTGYEQYF	TGTGCCAGCAGTTTCAGCACAGGGTATGAGCAGTACTTC
TRBV20-1	NA	NA	TRBJ1-2	CSAERASGYTF	TGCAGTGCCGAGAGGGCGAGCGGCTACACCTTC
TRBV30	NA	NA	TRBJ2-1	CAWSVNNNEQFF	TGTGCCTGGAGTGTAAATAATAATGAGCAGTTCTTC
TRBV5-4	NA	TRBD1	TRBJ2-7	CASSAPQGSSYEQYF	TGTGCCAGCAGCGCTCCACAGGGGTCCTCCTACGAGCAGTACTTC
TRBV4-1	NA	TRBD1	TRBJ2-7	CASSQGGTATYEQYF	TGCGCCAGCAGCCAAGGGGGGACAGCCACCTACGAGCAGTACTTC
TRBV19	NA	TRBD1	TRBJ2-4	CASSTLDRGSGKNIQYF	TGTGCCAGTAGTACCCTGGACAGGGGGTCGGGCAAAAACATTCAGTACTTC
TRBV7-8	few	NA	TRBJ1-1	CASSLRGHTNTEAFF	TGTGCCAGCAGCTTAAGAGGTCACACGAACACTGAAGCTTTCTTT
TRBV30	NA	NA	TRBJ2-6	CAWSVQGRSGANVLTF	TGTGCCTGGAGTGTACAGGGCCGCTCTGGGGCCAACGTCCTGACTTTC
TRBV11-3	NA	NA	TRBJ2-2	CASSLRYTGELFF	TGTGCCAGCAGCTTACGGTACACCGGGGAGCTGTTTTTT
TRBV10-3	NA	NA	TRBJ2-3	CAISEPPSDTQYF	TGTGCCATCAGTGAGCCTCCGTCAGATACGCAGTATTTT
TRBV6-5	NA	TRBD1	TRBJ1-2	CASRQGGIVYTF	TGTGCCAGCCGACAGGGGGGGATTGTCTACACCTTC
TRBV19	NA	NA	TRBJ2-2	CASRPRGTNTGELFF	TGTGCCAGTAGACCTCGGGGGACGAACACCGGGGAGCTGTTTTTT
TRBV7-9	NA	TRBD2	TRBJ2-1	CASSLGLAGVQYSYNEQFF	TGTGCCAGCAGCTTAGGTCTAGCGGGAGTGCAATACTCCTACAATGAGCAGTTCTTC
TRBV11-2	NA	NA	TRBJ1-3	CASSLQGAGNTIYF	TGTGCCAGCAGCTTACAAGGAGCCGGAAACACCATATATTTT
TRBV11-2	NA	NA	TRBJ2-2	CASSLVLTGELFF	TGTGCCAGCAGCTTAGTCTTAACCGGGGAGCTGTTTTTT
TRBV19	NA	TRBD2	TRBJ2-7	CATRFGLAGGEQYF	TGTGCCACTCGATTCGGGCTAGCGGGAGGCGAGCAGTACTTC
TRBV2	NA	TRBD1	TRBJ2-7	CASSGGAGTGIYEQYF	TGTGCCAGCAGTGGAGGGGCCGGGACAGGGATCTACGAGCAGTACTTC
TRBV2	NA	TRBD1	TRBJ2-1	CASSVGTGGASLKGYNEQFF	TGTGCCAGCAGTGTCGGGACAGGGGGCGCCTCCCTAAAGGGCTACAATGAGCAGTTCTTC
TRBV10-3	NA	NA	TRBJ1-3	CAIHEGGAPGSPSGNTIYF	TGTGCCATCCATGAGGGGGGGGCGCCTGGGAGTCCCTCTGGAAACACCATATATTTT
TRBV9	NA	NA	TRBJ2-2	CASSVEGGAAGELFF	TGTGCCAGCAGCGTAGAAGGGGGAGCGGCCGGGGAGCTGTTTTTT
TRBV27	NA	TRBD1	TRBJ2-3	CASTPQGYTDTQYF	TGTGCCAGCACCCCACAGGGGTACACAGATACGCAGTATTTT
TRBV18	NA	NA	TRBJ2-1	CASSSFQGQQFF	TGTGCCAGCTCATCCTTTCAGGGGCAGCAGTTCTTC
TRBV6-1	NA	NA	TRBJ2-5	CASSEALGIMETQYF	TGTGCCAGCAGTGAAGCTCTCGGGATCATGGAGACCCAGTACTTC
TRBV15	NA	TRBD1	TRBJ2-7	CATSRDGTQGGEQYF	TGTGCCACCAGCAGAGATGGCACACAGGGGGGTGAGCAGTACTTC
TRBV6-1	many	NA	TRBJ1-2	CASSEAQENYGYTF	TGTGCCAGCAGTGAAGCACAGGAAAACTATGGCTACACCTTC
TRBV6-5	few	NA	TRBJ1-3	CASSYSRQVSGNTIYF	TGTGCCAGCAGTTACTCCCGACAGGTCTCTGGAAACACCATATATTTT
TRBV19	NA	NA	TRBJ2-1	CASSLPGRDYNEQFF	TGTGCCAGTAGTCTCCCAGGACGGGACTACAATGAGCAGTTCTTC
TRBV5-1	few	NA	TRBJ2-3	CASSYGGSDTQYF	TGCGCCAGCAGCTACGGCGGTTCAGATACGCAGTATTTT
TRBV6-6	NA	NA	TRBJ2-3	CASSQTDTQYF	TGTGCCAGCAGTCAGACAGATACGCAGTATTTT
TRBV30	NA	NA	TRBJ1-4	CAWSPRTSFEKLFF	TGTGCCTGGAGTCCCCGGACAAGTTTCGAAAAACTGTTTTTT
TRBV7-2	NA	NA	TRBJ2-1	CASSRDRLNNEQFF	TGTGCCAGCAGCCGAGACAGGTTAAACAATGAGCAGTTCTTC